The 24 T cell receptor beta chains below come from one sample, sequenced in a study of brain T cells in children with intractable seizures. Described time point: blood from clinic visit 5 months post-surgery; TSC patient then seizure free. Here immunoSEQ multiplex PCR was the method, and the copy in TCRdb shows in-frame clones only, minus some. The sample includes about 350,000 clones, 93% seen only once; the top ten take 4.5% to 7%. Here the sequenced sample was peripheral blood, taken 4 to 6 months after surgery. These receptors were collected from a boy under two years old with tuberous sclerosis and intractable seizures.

The CDR3 loop reads CASSLGTANYGYTF. The CDR3 nucleotides are TGTGCCAGCAGCTTGGGGACAGCAAACTATGGCTACACCTTC. The chain joins TRBV11-3 to TRBJ1-2; 7 nucleotides agree with TRBD1. V dropped 3 bases and J dropped 2; count of bases not matched to a gene: 3. Germline V gene data show CDR1 as SGHNT and CDR2 as YENEEA. CDR3 length: 14 amino acids.

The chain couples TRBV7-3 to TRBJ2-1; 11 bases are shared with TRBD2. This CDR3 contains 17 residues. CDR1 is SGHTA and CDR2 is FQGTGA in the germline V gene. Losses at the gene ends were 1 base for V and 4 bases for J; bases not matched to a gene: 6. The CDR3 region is CASSLRGLAGPYNEQFF. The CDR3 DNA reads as TGTGCCAGCAGCTTAAGAGGACTAGCGGGTCCTTACAATGAGCAGTTCTTC.

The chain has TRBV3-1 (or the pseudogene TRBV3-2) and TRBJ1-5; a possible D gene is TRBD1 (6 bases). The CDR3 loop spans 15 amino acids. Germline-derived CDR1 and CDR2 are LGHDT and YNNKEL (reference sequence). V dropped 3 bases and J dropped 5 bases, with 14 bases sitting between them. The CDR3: CASSQEPGAYQPQHF. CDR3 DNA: TGTGCCAGCAGCCAGGAGCCGGGGGCTTATCAGCCCCAGCATTTT.

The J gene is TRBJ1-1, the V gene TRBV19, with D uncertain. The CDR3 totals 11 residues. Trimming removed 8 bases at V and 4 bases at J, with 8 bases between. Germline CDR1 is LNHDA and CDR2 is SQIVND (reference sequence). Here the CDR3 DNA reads TGTGCCAGTTCGGAGTCCACTGAAGCTTTCTTT. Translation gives CASSESTEAFF.

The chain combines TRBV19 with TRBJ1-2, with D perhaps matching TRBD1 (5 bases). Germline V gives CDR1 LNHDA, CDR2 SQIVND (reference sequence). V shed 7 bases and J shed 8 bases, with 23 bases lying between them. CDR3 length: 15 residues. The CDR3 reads CASTSLPRAGGGYTF. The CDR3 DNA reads TGTGCCAGTACCTCCCTCCCACGGGCTGGGGGAGGCTACACCTTC.

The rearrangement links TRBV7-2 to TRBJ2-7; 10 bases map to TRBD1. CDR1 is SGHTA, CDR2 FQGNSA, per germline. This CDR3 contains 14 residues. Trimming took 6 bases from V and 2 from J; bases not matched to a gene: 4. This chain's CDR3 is CASSPGTGAYEQYF. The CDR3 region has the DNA TGTGCCAGCAGTCCCGGGACAGGGGCCTACGAGCAGTACTTC.

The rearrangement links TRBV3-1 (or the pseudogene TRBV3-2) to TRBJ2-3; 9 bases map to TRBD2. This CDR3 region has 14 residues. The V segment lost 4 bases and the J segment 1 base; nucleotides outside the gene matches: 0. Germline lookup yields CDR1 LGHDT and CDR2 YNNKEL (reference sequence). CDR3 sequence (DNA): TGTGCCAGCAGCCTAGCGGGGGGCACAGATACGCAGTATTTT. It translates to CASSLAGGTDTQYF.

CDR3 sequence: CASSPKNTEAFF. CDR3 DNA sequence: TGTGCCAGCTCACCAAAGAACACTGAAGCTTTCTTT. The chain joins TRBV18 to TRBJ1-1; D not resolved. CDR1 and CDR2 from the germline V gene are KGHSH and LQKENI. Trimming took off 2 bases at V and 1 base at J, with 2 bases between the two ends. This CDR3 region has 12 residues.

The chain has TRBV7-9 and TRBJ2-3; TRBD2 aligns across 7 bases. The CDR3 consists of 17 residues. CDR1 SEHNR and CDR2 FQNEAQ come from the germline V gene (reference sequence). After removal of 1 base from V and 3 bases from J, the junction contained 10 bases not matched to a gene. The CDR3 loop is CASSLVGAVLATDTQYF. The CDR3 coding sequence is TGTGCCAGCAGCTTAGTCGGGGCCGTACTAGCGACAGATACGCAGTATTTT.

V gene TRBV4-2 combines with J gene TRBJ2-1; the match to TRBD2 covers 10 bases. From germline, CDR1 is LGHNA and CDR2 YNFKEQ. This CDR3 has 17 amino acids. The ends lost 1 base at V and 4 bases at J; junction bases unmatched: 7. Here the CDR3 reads CASSQVWGTSVYNEQFF. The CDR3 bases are TGTGCCAGCAGCCAAGTGTGGGGGACTAGCGTTTACAATGAGCAGTTCTTC.

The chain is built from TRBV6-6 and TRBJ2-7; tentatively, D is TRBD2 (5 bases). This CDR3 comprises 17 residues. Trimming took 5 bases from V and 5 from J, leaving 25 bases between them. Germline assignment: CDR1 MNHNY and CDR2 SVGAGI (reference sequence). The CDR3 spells CASSPAPGKGIGNEQYF. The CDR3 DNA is TGTGCCAGCAGTCCCGCCCCCGGGAAAGGGATCGGCAACGAGCAGTACTTC.

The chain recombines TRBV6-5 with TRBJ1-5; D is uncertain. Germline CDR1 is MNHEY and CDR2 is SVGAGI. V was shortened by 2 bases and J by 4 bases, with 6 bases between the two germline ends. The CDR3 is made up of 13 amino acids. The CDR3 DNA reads TGTGCCAGCAGTTACGACGTTAATCAGCCCCAGCATTTT. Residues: CASSYDVNQPQHF.

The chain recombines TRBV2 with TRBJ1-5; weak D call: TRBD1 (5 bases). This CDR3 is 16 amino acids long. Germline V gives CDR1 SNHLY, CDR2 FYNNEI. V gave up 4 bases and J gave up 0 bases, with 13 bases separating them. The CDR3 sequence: CASSGDSFYSNQPQHF. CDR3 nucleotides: TGTGCCAGCAGTGGTGACAGCTTTTATAGCAATCAGCCCCAGCATTTT.

The CDR3 loop reads CASSRQTRDTQYF. Written as DNA, the CDR3 is TGTGCCAGCAGCCGACAAACAAGAGATACGCAGTATTTT. The chain is built from TRBV11-2 and TRBJ2-3; D unclear. Germline values: CDR1 SGHAT, CDR2 FQNNGV. This CDR3 is built from 13 residues. Trimming stripped 5 bases from V and 5 bases from J, with 11 bases between.

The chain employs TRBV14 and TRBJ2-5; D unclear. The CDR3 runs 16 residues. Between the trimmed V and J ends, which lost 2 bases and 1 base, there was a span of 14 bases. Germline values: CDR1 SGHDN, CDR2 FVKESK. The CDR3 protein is CASSQLGNSPQETQYF. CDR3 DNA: TGTGCCAGCAGCCAACTAGGCAATTCGCCCCAAGAGACCCAGTACTTC.

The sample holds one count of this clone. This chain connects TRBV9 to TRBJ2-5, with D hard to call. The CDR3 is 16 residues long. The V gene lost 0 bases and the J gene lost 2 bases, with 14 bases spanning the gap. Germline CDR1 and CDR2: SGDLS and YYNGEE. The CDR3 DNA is TGTGCCAGCAGCGTAGCTCTCGGGCCCCCTCAAGAGACCCAGTACTTC. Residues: CASSVALGPPQETQYF.

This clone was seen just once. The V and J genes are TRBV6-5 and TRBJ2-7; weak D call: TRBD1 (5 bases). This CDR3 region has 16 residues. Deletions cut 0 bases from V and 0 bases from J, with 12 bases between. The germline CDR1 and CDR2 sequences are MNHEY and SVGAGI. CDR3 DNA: TGTGCCAGCAGTTACTCGAGTCAGGGATTCTCCTACGAGCAGTACTTC. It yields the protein CASSYSSQGFSYEQYF.

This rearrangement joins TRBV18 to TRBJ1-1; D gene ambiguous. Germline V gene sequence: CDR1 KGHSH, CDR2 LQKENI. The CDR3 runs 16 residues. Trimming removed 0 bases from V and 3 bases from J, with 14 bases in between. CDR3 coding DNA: TGTGCCAGCTCACCACCGTGGACCAAAAAGGACACTGAAGCTTTCTTT. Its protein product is CASSPPWTKKDTEAFF. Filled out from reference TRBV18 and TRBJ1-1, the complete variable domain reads NAGVMQNPRHLVRRRGQEARLRCSPMKGHSHVYWYRQLPEEGLKFMVYLQKENIIDESGMPKERFSAEFPKEGPSILRIQQVVRGDSAAYFCASSPPWTKKDTEAFFGQGTRLTVV.

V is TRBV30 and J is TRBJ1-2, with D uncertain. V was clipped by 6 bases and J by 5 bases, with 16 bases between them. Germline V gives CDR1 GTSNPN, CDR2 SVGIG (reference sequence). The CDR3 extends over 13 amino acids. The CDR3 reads CACPGDSGYGYTF. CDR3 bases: TGTGCCTGTCCGGGAGATTCGGGGTATGGCTACACCTTC.

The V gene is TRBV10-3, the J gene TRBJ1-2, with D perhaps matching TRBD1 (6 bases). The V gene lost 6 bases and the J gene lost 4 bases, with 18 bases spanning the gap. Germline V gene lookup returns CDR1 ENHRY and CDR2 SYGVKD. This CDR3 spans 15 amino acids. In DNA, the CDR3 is TGTGCCATCAGGGCGACAGGTAGCGGAGGCTATGGCTACACCTTC. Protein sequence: CAIRATGSGGYGYTF.

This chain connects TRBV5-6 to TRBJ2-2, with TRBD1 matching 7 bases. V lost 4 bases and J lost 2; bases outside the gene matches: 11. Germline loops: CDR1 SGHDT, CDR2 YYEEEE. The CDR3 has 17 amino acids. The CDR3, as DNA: TGTGCCAGCAGCCTCCCGGACAGGATAATTAACACCGGGGAGCTGTTTTTT. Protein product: CASSLPDRIINTGELFF.

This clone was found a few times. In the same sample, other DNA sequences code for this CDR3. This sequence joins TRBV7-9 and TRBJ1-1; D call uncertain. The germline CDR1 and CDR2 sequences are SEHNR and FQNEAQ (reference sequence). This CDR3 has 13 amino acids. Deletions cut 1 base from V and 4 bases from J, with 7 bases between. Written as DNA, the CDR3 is TGTGCCAGCAGCTTAGAGGGTGGCACTGAAGCTTTCTTT. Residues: CASSLEGGTEAFF.

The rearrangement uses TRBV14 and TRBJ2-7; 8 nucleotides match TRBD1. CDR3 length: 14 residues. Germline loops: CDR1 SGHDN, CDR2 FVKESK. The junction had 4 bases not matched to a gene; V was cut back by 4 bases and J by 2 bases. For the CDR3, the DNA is TGTGCCAGCAGCCCAACAGGGGGACCCTACGAGCAGTACTTC. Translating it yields CASSPTGGPYEQYF.

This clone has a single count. DNA of the CDR3: TGCGCCAGCAGCTTGGACAGGGAGTGGGAGCAGTACTTC. This encodes CASSLDREWEQYF. The chain uses TRBV5-1 and TRBJ2-7; D perhaps matches TRBD1 (6 bases). V was shortened by 0 bases and J by 7 bases, with 11 bases between the two germline ends. This CDR3 spans 13 amino acids. Germline V lookup: CDR1 SGHRS, CDR2 YFSETQ.